This TCR beta chain was profiled in a study of T-cell memory formation after mild COVID-19. For the study at large: Largely donor-specific sequence clusters came from a couple of donors. Regarding the study as a whole: The authors left the SARS-CoV-2 specificity of second-wave clones peaking on day 37 unconfirmed. For contracting clones, CD4+ ones sat mainly in CM and EM, CD8+ in EMRA.

This CDR3 contains 14 residues. The J segment lost 0 bases and the V segment lost 6 bases, leaving 4 bases of the junction unmatched. CDR1 and CDR2 from the germline V gene are MNHEY and SVGEGT. After 5'RACE with constant-segment primers, TCR alpha and TCR beta cDNA libraries carrying sample barcodes and UMIs were obtained. TCRdb fed the 5' RACE reads into MiXCR, producing one record per CDR3 protein. The table has about 130,000 distinct CDR3 sequences, roughly 6.2% seen once. This clonotype was detected many times. The antigen remains unidentified. Sequenced sample: PBMCs or a T cell subset sorted from them (not recorded which). The rearrangement links TRBV6-2 or TRBV6-3 to TRBJ2-7; 8 bases match TRBD1. The receptor's source is an adult woman who had mild COVID-19 (a few samples of this study predate the infection). Cell type and time point are not known. The CDR3 here is CASRTGTGSYEQYF. CDR3 DNA: TGTGCCAGCAGGACCGGGACAGGCTCCTACGAGCAGTACTTC.